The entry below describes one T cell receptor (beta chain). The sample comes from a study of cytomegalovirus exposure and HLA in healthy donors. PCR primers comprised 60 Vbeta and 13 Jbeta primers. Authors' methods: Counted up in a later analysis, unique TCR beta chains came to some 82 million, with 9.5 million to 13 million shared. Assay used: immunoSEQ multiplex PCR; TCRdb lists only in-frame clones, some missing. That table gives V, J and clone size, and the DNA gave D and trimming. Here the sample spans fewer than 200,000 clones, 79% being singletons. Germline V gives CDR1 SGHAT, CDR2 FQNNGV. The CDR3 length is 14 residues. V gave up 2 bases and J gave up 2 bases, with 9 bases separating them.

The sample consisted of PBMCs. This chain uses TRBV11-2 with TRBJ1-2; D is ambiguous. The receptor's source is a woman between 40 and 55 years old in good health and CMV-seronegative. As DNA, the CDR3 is TGTGCCAGCAGCTTATGGGAGGCGAACTATGGCTACACCTTC. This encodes CASSLWEANYGYTF.